This entry lists 7 T cell receptor beta chains sequenced from one sample in a study of T cells in localized non-small cell lung cancer. The assay was immunoSEQ multiplex PCR, and TCRdb's table has in-frame clones only and misses some. The sample contains some 15,000 clones, around 79% of which appear only once. This specimen consisted of peripheral blood, obtained before any cancer treatment. The receptors were sampled from a male donor at least 60 years old with stage I lung adenocarcinoma.

This chain links TRBV18 with TRBJ2-3, with 15 bases lining up with TRBD2. The junction had 12 bases not matched to a gene; V was cut back by 2 bases and J by 0 bases. This CDR3 is 21 amino acids long. The germline V gene encodes CDR1 KGHSH and CDR2 LQKENI. CDR3 bases: TGTGCCAGCTCACCAATTCCCGGGACTAGCGGGAGGTCGATTAGCACAGATACGCAGTATTTT. It specifies CASSPIPGTSGRSISTDTQYF. The variable domain in full, completed from reference TRBV18 and TRBJ2-3, reads NAGVMQNPRHLVRRRGQEARLRCSPMKGHSHVYWYRQLPEEGLKFMVYLQKENIIDESGMPKERFSAEFPKEGPSILRIQQVVRGDSAAYFCASSPIPGTSGRSISTDTQYFGPGTRLTVL.

The chain combines TRBV7-2 with TRBJ1-1, with TRBD1 as a possible D gene (5 bases). The CDR3 consists of 13 residues. Germline V gene lookup returns CDR1 SGHTA and CDR2 FQGNSA. V lost 0 bases and J 6 bases, leaving 8 bases between the germline ends. In nucleotides, the CDR3 is TGTGCCAGCAGCTTAGCAGGGGCAGCTGAAGCTTTCTTT. It is translated as CASSLAGAAEAFF.

This clone turned up a few times. An end of the junction does not agree with germline; a read error may underlie this. The chain recombines TRBV18 with TRBJ1-3; D gene ambiguous. The CDR3 contains 13 residues. Germline CDR1 and CDR2: KGHSH and LQKENI. The CDR3 region is CASSPDQTFTLYF. The CDR3 DNA reads as TGTGCCAGCTCACCGGATCAAACCTTCACCCTATATTTT.

The chain has TRBV30 and TRBJ2-7; 7 nucleotides align to TRBD1. V lost 1 base to trimming and J lost 2 bases; unmatched junction nucleotides: 5. The CDR3 spans 14 residues. Germline loops: CDR1 GTSNPN, CDR2 SVGIG (reference sequence). CDR3 DNA: TGTGCCTGGAGTGGGGCCGGGACAGCCTACGAGCAGTACTTC. The encoded protein is CAWSGAGTAYEQYF. Variable domain in full (rest from reference TRBV30 and TRBJ2-7): SQTIHQWPATLVQPVGSPLSLECTVEGTSNPNLYWYRQAAGRGLQLLFYSVGIGQISSEVPQNLSASRPQDRQFILSSKKLLLSDSGFYLCAWSGAGTAYEQYFGPGTRLTVT.

This clone occurred a few times. The chain joins TRBV6-4 to TRBJ2-5, with unresolved D. Germline CDR1 MRHNA, CDR2 SNTAGT. The V gene lost 2 bases and the J gene lost 7 bases, with 8 bases spanning the gap. The CDR3 spans 12 residues. The CDR3 sequence: CASSDPSGTQYF. The CDR3 DNA reads TGTGCCAGCAGTGACCCCTCGGGGACCCAGTACTTC.

The CDR3 region has the DNA TGTGCCAGCTCCCTACGACTAGGTGAGACCCAGTACTTC. This codes for CASSLRLGETQYF. This chain connects TRBV18 to TRBJ2-5; possible D gene TRBD2, 6 bases. Deletions cut 6 bases from V and 5 bases from J, with 13 bases between. Germline lookup yields CDR1 KGHSH and CDR2 LQKENI. CDR3 size: 13 residues.

The rearrangement uses TRBV6-7 and TRBJ2-7; D possibly matches TRBD1 or TRBD2 (5 bases each). TRBV6-7 is annotated as an ORF whose role is uncertain. The V end lost 2 bases, the J end lost 3 bases, and 8 bases lay between the germline ends. This CDR3 has 13 residues. CDR3 protein: CASSYEGRYEQYF. For the CDR3, the DNA is TGTGCCAGCAGTTACGAGGGGCGCTACGAGCAGTACTTC.